This T cell receptor beta chain was retrieved from a study of blood T cell repertoires in COVID-19. TCRdb's table, derived via immunoSEQ multiplex PCR, lists solely in-frame clones and lacks some. Among 70,000 or so clones listed, about 86% were seen once. Germline assignment: CDR1 SGHAT and CDR2 FQNNGV. This CDR3 comprises 14 residues. V was trimmed by 5 bases and J by 5 bases, leaving 12 bases between them. J is TRBJ2-2 and V is TRBV11-2; D may be TRBD2 (5 bases). This TCR derives from a man in his 70s with active COVID-19. The sample comprised peripheral blood. The CDR3 protein is CASSQNTGTGELFF. For the CDR3, the DNA is TGTGCCAGCAGCCAAAACACGGGGACCGGGGAGCTGTTTTTT.